This TCR beta chain was documented in a study of beta chain features in type 1 diabetes. Study at large: Across the samples, roughly 98 million sorted cells were examined in total.

Using CD45RO/CCR7/CD25/CD127/CD95/CD27, CD4+ naive, central memory, regulatory and stem cell-like memory cells were sorted. Comment on this clone: Its target is not known.

Reverse transcribing all isolated RNA meant expressed TCRB transcripts were sequenced. Clones were read by immunoSEQ multiplex PCR, and TCRdb kept only the in-frame ones, dropping some. The sample contains around 600,000 clones, roughly an eighth of which appear only once. V lost 2 bases to trimming and J lost 12 bases, with 11 bases between them. This CDR3 region has 13 residues. CDR1 and CDR2 (germline): ENHRY, SYGVKD. Findings and caveats of the study: When Type 1 diabetes patients were examined, their TCRB CDR3s proved moderately but significantly shorter in all four CD4+ subsets.

The source is a young man with type 1 diabetes. Sequenced sample: naive CD4+ T cells from blood. The rearrangement joins TRBV10-3 to TRBJ1-6; the D is unclear. The CDR3 loop is CAISEDRVRPLHF. The DNA of the CDR3 is TGTGCCATCAGTGAGGACCGGGTTAGACCCCTCCACTTT.